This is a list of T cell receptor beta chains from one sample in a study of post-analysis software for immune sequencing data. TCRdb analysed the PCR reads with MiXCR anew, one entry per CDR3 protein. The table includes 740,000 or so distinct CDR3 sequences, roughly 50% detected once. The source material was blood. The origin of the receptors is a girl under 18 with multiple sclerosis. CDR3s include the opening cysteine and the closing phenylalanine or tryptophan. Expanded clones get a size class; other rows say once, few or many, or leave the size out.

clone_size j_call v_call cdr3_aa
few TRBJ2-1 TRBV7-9 CASTPSGLAGYNEQFF
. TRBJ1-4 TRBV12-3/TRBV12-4 CASSLTGGYRGEKLFF
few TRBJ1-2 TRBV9 CASTSNYGYTF
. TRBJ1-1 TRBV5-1 CASSSNQQTGNTEAFF
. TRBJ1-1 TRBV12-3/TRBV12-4 CASRKFTFGDRGQSGTEAFF
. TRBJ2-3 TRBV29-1 CSVAPRLAGSTDTQYF
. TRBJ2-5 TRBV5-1 CAGSLHSGRARGETQYF
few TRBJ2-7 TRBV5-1 CASSLARTGGSYEQYF
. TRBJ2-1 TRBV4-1 CASSQIWTGYDNEQFF
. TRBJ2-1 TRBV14 CASRGGTTSYNEQFF
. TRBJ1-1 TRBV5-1 CASSLWQPGAEPEAFF
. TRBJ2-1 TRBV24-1 CATSDGQGVNEQFF
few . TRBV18 CASSPNQVAGYEQYF
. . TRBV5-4 CASSGGLLETQYF